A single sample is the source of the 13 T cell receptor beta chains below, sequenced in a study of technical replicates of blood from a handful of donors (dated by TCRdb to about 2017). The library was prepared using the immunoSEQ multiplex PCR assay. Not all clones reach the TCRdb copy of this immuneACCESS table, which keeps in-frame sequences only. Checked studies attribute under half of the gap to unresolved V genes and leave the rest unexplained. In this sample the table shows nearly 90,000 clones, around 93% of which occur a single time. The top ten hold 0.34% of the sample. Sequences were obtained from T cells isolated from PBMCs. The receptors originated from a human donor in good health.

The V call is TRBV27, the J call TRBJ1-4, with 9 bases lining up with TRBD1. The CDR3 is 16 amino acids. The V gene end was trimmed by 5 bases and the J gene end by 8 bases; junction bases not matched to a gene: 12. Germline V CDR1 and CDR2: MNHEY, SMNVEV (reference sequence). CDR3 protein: CASSSPRDRAREKLFF. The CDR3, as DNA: TGTGCCAGCAGTAGCCCGCGGGACAGGGCCCGGGAAAAACTGTTTTTT.

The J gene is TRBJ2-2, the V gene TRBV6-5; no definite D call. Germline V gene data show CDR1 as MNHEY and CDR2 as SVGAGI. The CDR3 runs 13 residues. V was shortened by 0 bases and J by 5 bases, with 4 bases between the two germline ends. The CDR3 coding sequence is TGTGCCAGCAGTTACTCCGAGACCGGGGAGCTGTTTTTT. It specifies CASSYSETGELFF.

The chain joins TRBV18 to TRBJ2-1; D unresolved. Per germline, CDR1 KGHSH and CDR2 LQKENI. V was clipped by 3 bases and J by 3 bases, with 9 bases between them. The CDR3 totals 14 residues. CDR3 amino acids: CASSPRSGYNEQFF. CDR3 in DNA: TGTGCCAGCTCACCGAGGTCTGGCTACAATGAGCAGTTCTTC.

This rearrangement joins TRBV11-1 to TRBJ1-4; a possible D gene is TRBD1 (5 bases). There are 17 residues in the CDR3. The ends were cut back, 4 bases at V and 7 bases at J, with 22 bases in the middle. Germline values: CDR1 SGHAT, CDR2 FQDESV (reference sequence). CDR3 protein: CASSSYPSGRDFEKLFF. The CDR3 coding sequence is TGTGCCAGCAGCTCATACCCATCTGGCCGGGACTTTGAAAAACTGTTTTTT.

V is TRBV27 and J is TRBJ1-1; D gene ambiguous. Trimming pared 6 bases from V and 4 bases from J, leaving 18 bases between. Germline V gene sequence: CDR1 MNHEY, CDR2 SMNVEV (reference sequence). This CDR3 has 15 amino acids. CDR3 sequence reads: CASRYLTLGGTEAFF. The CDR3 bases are TGTGCCAGCAGGTACCTTACATTAGGCGGCACTGAAGCTTTCTTT.

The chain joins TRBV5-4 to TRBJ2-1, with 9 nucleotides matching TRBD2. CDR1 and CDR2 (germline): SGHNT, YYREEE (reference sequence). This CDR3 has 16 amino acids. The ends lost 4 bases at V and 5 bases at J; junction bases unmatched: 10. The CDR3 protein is CASSPFMGLADNEQFF. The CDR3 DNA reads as TGTGCCAGCAGCCCTTTTATGGGACTAGCTGACAATGAGCAGTTCTTC.

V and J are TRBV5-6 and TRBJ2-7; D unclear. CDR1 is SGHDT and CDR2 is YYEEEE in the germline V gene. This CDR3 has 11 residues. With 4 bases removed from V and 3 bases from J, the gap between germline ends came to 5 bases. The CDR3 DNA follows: TGTGCCAGCAGCGTTTACTACGAGCAGTACTTC. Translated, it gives CASSVYYEQYF.

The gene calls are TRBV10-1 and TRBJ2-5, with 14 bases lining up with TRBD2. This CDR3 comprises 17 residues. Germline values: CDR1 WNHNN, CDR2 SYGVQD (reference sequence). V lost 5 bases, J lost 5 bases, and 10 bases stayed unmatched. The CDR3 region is CASSPGTSGRLGETQYF. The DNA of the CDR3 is TGCGCCAGCAGTCCCGGGACTAGCGGGAGACTAGGGGAGACCCAGTACTTC.

The CDR3, as DNA: TGTGCCAGCAGCGGGACAGTCCACTACGAGCAGTACTTC. This sequence encodes CASSGTVHYEQYF. V is TRBV6-1 and J is TRBJ2-7; TRBD1 agrees at 7 bases. The CDR3 has 13 amino acids. Unmatched junction bases numbered 5, after V lost 6 bases and J lost 3 bases. CDR1 and CDR2 from the germline V gene are MNHNS and SASEGT.

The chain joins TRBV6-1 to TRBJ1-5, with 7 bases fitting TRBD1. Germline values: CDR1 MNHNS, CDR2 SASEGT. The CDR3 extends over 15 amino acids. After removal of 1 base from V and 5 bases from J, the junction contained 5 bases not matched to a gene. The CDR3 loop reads CASSEGQGGYQPQHF. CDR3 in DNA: TGTGCCAGCAGTGAAGGCCAAGGGGGCTATCAGCCCCAGCATTTT.

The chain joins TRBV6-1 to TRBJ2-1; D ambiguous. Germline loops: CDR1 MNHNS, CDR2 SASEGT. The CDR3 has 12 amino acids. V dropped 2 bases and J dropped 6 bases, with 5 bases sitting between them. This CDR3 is CASSERVNEQFF. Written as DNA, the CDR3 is TGTGCCAGCAGTGAACGGGTCAATGAGCAGTTCTTC.

As DNA, the CDR3 is TGTGCCAGCAGGGGGGGCTATGGCTACACCTTC. Protein sequence: CASRGGYGYTF. The chain links TRBV6-1 to TRBJ1-2, with TRBD1 as a possible D gene (5 bases). V gave up 6 bases and J gave up 4 bases, with 6 bases separating them. CDR1 and CDR2 from the germline V gene are MNHNS and SASEGT. There are 11 residues in the CDR3.

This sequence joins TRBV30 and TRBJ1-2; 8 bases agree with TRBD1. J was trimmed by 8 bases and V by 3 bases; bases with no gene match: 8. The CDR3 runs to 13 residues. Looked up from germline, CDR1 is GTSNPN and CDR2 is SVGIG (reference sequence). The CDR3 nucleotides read TGTGCCTGGAGCAGGGACAGGCCGATAGGCTACACCTTC. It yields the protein CAWSRDRPIGYTF.